The 30 T cell receptor beta chains reported below all come from one sample, sequenced in a study of blood T cells in healthy people across ages. The use of a sample-barcoded 5' primer and a J-beta primer mix characterized a second PCR of 7 to 11 cycles. TCRdb used MiXCR to reprocess the 5' RACE reads, holding one entry per CDR3 protein. This repertoire shows about 730,000 distinct CDR3 sequences, roughly 43% found once; its top ten account for 20% to 25%. Sequencing was carried out using blood. The receptors come from an older woman in good health.

This clonotype was seen a handful of times. The CDR3 sequence is CSVEPQETQYF. Here the CDR3 DNA reads TGCAGCGTTGAACCCCAAGAGACCCAGTACTTC. This rearrangement joins TRBV29-1 to TRBJ2-5, with D uncertain. Germline V gives CDR1 SQVTM, CDR2 ANQGSEA. V was pared by 2 bases and J by 1 base, with 2 bases between. The CDR3 consists of 11 residues.

This clonotype showed up just once. The J gene is TRBJ1-6, the V gene TRBV4-3; 8 bases agree with TRBD1. This CDR3 is built from 18 residues. CDR1 is LGHNA and CDR2 is YSLEER in the germline V gene. Trimming cost V 4 bases and J 3 bases; bases outside gene matches: 11. For the CDR3, the DNA is TGCGCCAGCAGCCCCTCATCGGGTGGGACAGGCTATAATTCACCCCTCCACTTT. This gives the protein CASSPSSGGTGYNSPLHF.

A word on this clonotype: This could be a read error, since a much larger clone is one nucleotide away. The chain combines TRBV29-1 with TRBJ2-3; TRBD1 is a possible D gene (6 bases). CDR3 size: 15 residues. Germline V gene lookup returns CDR1 SQVTM and CDR2 ANQGSEA. Here the CDR3 reads CGVGGHVTSTDTQYF. CDR3 in DNA: TGCGGCGTTGGGGGACATGTAACTAGCACAGATACGCAGTATTTT.

CDR3 region: CASSGAESDTQYF. The CDR3 DNA follows: TGTGCCAGCAGCGGGGCCGAATCAGATACGCAGTATTTT. The rearrangement uses TRBV7-6 and TRBJ2-3; D might be TRBD1 (5 bases). The CDR3 is 13 amino acids. Trimming pared 5 bases from V and 4 bases from J, leaving 10 bases between. CDR1 is SGHVS, CDR2 FNYEAQ, per germline.

This clonotype was detected only a few times. The chain couples TRBV9 to TRBJ2-3, with D maybe TRBD2 (6 bases). Trimming left V 2 bases short and J 1 base short, with 14 bases between. The CDR3 runs to 16 residues. From germline, CDR1 is SGDLS and CDR2 YYNGEE. The CDR3: CASSVTWDFGTDTQYF. DNA of the CDR3: TGTGCCAGCAGCGTGACATGGGACTTTGGCACAGATACGCAGTATTTT.

This chain links TRBV4-3 with TRBJ1-5; D is possibly TRBD1 (6 bases). CDR1 and CDR2 from the germline V gene are LGHNA and YSLEER. V lost 1 base to trimming and J lost 3 bases, with 7 bases between them. CDR3 length: 14 amino acids. The CDR3 region has the DNA TGCGCCAGCAGCCAAGCAGGGGTCAATCAGCCCCAGCATTTT. This codes for CASSQAGVNQPQHF.

This clonotype was detected a few times. V and J are TRBV5-6 and TRBJ2-5, with 9 bases identical to TRBD1. Per the germline V gene, CDR1 is SGHDT and CDR2 is YYEEEE. The J segment lost 5 bases and the V segment lost 4 bases, leaving 3 bases of the junction unmatched. There are 13 residues in the CDR3. The CDR3 DNA reads TGTGCCAGCAGCACCGGACAGGGGGAGACCCAGTACTTC. It encodes CASSTGQGETQYF.

The chain uses TRBV3-1 and TRBJ2-2, with 13 nucleotides matching TRBD2. Germline CDR1 and CDR2: LGHDT and YNNKEL (reference sequence). CDR3 length equals 16 residues. V dropped 4 bases and J dropped 5; count of bases not matched to a gene: 4. DNA of the CDR3: TGTGCCAGCAGCCTTCGGACTAGCGGGAGTACCGGGGAGCTGTTTTTT. The encoded protein is CASSLRTSGSTGELFF. Looking up the rest from reference TRBV3-1 and TRBJ2-2 gives the full variable domain: DTAVSQTPKYLVTQMGNDKSIKCEQNLGHDTMYWYKQDSKKFLKIMFSYNNKELIINETVPNRFSPKSPDKAHLNLHINSLELGDSAVYFCASSLRTSGSTGELFFGEGSRLTVL.

This clonotype has more than one count but fewer than ten. This sequence joins TRBV24-1 and TRBJ2-7, with TRBD1 identical over 8 bases. Matching the DNA end better, TRBJ2-4 makes the J call doubtful. This CDR3 region has 15 residues. Per the germline V gene, CDR1 is KGHDR and CDR2 is SFDVKD. The CDR3 region is CATSGSTGQENIQYF. The CDR3 DNA sequence: TGTGCCACCAGTGGCTCAACGGGACAGGAGAACATTCAGTACTTC.

This rearrangement joins TRBV5-1 to TRBJ2-1, with 7 bases lining up with TRBD2. The CDR3 sequence is 15 residues long. Unmatched junction bases numbered 6, after V lost 4 bases and J lost 2 bases. Germline CDR1 and CDR2: SGHRS and YFSETQ. For the CDR3, the DNA is TGCGCCAGCAGCCTAGCGGAGCTCGCCTACAATGAGCAGTTCTTC. Protein product: CASSLAELAYNEQFF.

This clonotype turned up a few times. The chain employs TRBV20-1 and TRBJ2-7, with D perhaps TRBD2 (6 bases). The V end was cut by 6 bases, the J end by 3 bases, with 18 bases between. The CDR3 sequence is 14 residues long. Germline loops: CDR1 DFQATT, CDR2 SNEGSKA (reference sequence). As DNA, the CDR3 is TGCAGTGCCAGGCCCACCGGGAGTCTCTACGAGCAGTACTTC. Residues: CSARPTGSLYEQYF.

V usage is TRBV5-1 and J usage is TRBJ2-6; D may be TRBD1 (6 bases). The CDR3 consists of 16 residues. Trimming left V 0 bases short and J 0 bases short, with 7 bases between. Germline CDR1 is SGHRS and CDR2 is YFSETQ. The CDR3: CASSLAGVSGANVLTF. The CDR3 DNA follows: TGCGCCAGCAGCTTGGCAGGGGTCTCTGGGGCCAACGTCCTGACTTTC.

This clonotype was observed a few times. The chain couples TRBV5-1 to TRBJ1-1; unclear D gene. This CDR3 has 14 amino acids. Germline loops: CDR1 SGHRS, CDR2 YFSETQ. Trimming left V 3 bases short and J 0 bases short, with 9 bases between. The CDR3 spells CASSSRTVNTEAFF. The CDR3 nucleotides are TGCGCCAGCAGCTCTCGGACGGTGAACACTGAAGCTTTCTTT.

The chain combines TRBV28 with TRBJ1-1; the D gene is possibly TRBD1 (6 bases). The germline gives CDR1 MDHEN, CDR2 SYDVKM. The CDR3 consists of 14 residues. The V and J ends lost 5 bases and 7 bases respectively, with 17 bases between them. CDR3 nucleotide sequence: TGTGCCAGCAGTCCCGGCGGACAGCCTATTGAAGCTTTCTTT. It yields the protein CASSPGGQPIEAFF. Looking up the rest from reference TRBV28 and TRBJ1-1 gives the full variable domain: DVKVTQSSRYLVKRTGEKVFLECVQDMDHENMFWYRQDPGLGLRLIYFSYDVKMKEKGDIPEGYSVSREKKERFSLILESASTNQTSMYLCASSPGGQPIEAFFGQGTRLTVV.

This clonotype was counted between two and nine times. The chain uses TRBV24-1 and TRBJ2-3; D is uncertain. The ends were cut back, 9 bases at V and 0 bases at J, with 9 bases in the middle. Germline values: CDR1 KGHDR, CDR2 SFDVKD. The CDR3 totals 13 residues. DNA of the CDR3: TGTGCCACCGGGGTAGGGAGCACAGATACGCAGTATTTT. As protein: CATGVGSTDTQYF.

This chain uses TRBV20-1 with TRBJ1-4, with D hard to call. The germline CDR1 and CDR2 sequences are DFQATT and SNEGSKA (reference sequence). The CDR3 spans 12 residues. Trimming took 0 bases from V and 3 from J, leaving 2 bases between them. CDR3 amino acids: CSARDPNEKLFF. CDR3 nucleotide sequence: TGCAGTGCTAGAGACCCTAATGAAAAACTGTTTTTT.

Only a few counts were recorded for this clonotype. The chain carries TRBV7-8 and TRBJ2-7, with a possible D match to TRBD2 (6 bases). V was shortened by 5 bases and J by 4 bases, with 21 bases between the two germline ends. Germline CDR1 SGHVS, CDR2 FQNEAQ. The CDR3 has 16 amino acids. The CDR3 here is CASSRRTEGKEYEQYF. Here the CDR3 DNA reads TGTGCCAGCAGCCGTAGAACGGAGGGAAAGGAATACGAGCAGTACTTC.

This chain uses TRBV29-1 with TRBJ1-2, with a tentative D call TRBD1 (6 bases). CDR1 and CDR2 from the germline V gene are SQVTM and ANQGSEA. V was pared by 5 bases and J by 6 bases, with 19 bases between. This CDR3 comprises 14 residues. In DNA form, the CDR3 reads TGCAGCGTTTTTTTGGGGGACATCAGGAATGGCTACACCTTC. Translated: CSVFLGDIRNGYTF.

This clonotype showed up just a few times. The chain uses TRBV5-1 and TRBJ1-1; D gene unclear. V lost 7 bases and J lost 1, with 11 bases in between. There are 13 residues in the CDR3. CDR1 SGHRS and CDR2 YFSETQ come from the germline V gene. CDR3 coding DNA: TGCGCCAGCTGCGTAGACCGGAACACTGAAGCTTTCTTT. This encodes CASCVDRNTEAFF.

The chain couples TRBV12-3 or TRBV12-4 to TRBJ2-4; TRBD1 might be the D (6 bases). Near its end, the DNA agrees better with TRBJ2-7, so the J call may be wrong. There are 14 residues in the CDR3. This CDR3 reads CASSPGTPTYEQYF. In DNA form, the CDR3 reads TGTGCCAGCAGTCCCGGGACACCAACCTACGAGCAGTACTTC.

V is TRBV5-1 and J is TRBJ2-3; the D is unclear. Trimming took 0 bases from V and 7 from J, leaving 6 bases between them. Per the germline V gene, CDR1 is SGHRS and CDR2 is YFSETQ. This CDR3 spans 12 amino acids. The CDR3 DNA is TGCGCCAGCAGCTTGGCCCAGTATACGCAGTATTTT. Amino acid sequence: CASSLAQYTQYF.

This clonotype was counted ten times or more. The chain recombines TRBV7-9 with TRBJ2-1; TRBD2 is a possible D gene (6 bases). The germline CDR1 and CDR2 sequences are SEHNR and FQNEAQ (reference sequence). V lost 1 base to trimming and J lost 5 bases, with 12 bases between them. The CDR3 sequence is 15 residues long. CDR3: CASSLGGVANNEQFF. The DNA for the CDR3 is TGTGCCAGCAGCTTAGGCGGGGTCGCAAACAATGAGCAGTTCTTC.

The chain recombines TRBV7-3 with TRBJ2-3; TRBD2 matches 9 bases. The CDR3 covers 16 residues. Unmatched junction bases numbered 6, after V lost 0 bases and J lost 5 bases. Germline V lookup: CDR1 SGHTA, CDR2 FQGTGA. CDR3 coding DNA: TGTGCCAGCAGCTTAACCGCTAGCGGGAAGGGAGATACGCAGTATTTT. Translated: CASSLTASGKGDTQYF.

As concerns this clonotype: At one end the junction does not follow the germline gene, possibly because of a read error. This chain links TRBV7-2 with TRBJ2-3, with 7 bases lining up with TRBD1. The CDR3 contains 14 residues. CDR1 is SGHTA, CDR2 FQGNSA, per germline. CDR3: CTSSLQGSTGTQYF. In DNA form, the CDR3 reads TGTACCAGCAGTTTACAGGGGAGCACAGGTACGCAGTATTTT.

The chain couples TRBV3-1 to TRBJ2-5; D ambiguous. Germline V lookup: CDR1 LGHDT, CDR2 YNNKEL (reference sequence). The CDR3 has 13 amino acids. V was shortened by 5 bases and J by 2 bases, with 9 bases between the two germline ends. CDR3 nucleotides: TGTGCCAGCAGCAGGGTGTTGCAAGAGACCCAGTACTTC. It codes for CASSRVLQETQYF.

This clonotype was recorded many times. The chain has TRBV6-6 and TRBJ2-7; D remains unclear. Deletions cut 2 bases from V and 4 bases from J, with 12 bases between. The length of the CDR3 is 14 residues. Germline CDR1 MNHNY, CDR2 SVGAGI (reference sequence). The CDR3 region has the DNA TGTGCCAGCAGTTACGGCTCAGGTACTTACGAGCAGTACTTC. It codes for CASSYGSGTYEQYF.

The V gene is TRBV11-3, the J gene TRBJ2-5; D is unclear. The CDR3 sequence is 13 residues long. CDR1 and CDR2 (germline): SGHNT, YENEEA. V lost 5 bases and J 5 bases, leaving 12 bases between the germline ends. The CDR3 protein is CASSRSSAETQYF. The CDR3 bases are TGTGCCAGCAGCCGAAGCTCCGCTGAGACCCAGTACTTC. The full variable domain, completed using reference TRBV11-3 and TRBJ2-5, is EAGVVQSPRYKIIEKKQPVAFWCNPISGHNTLYWYLQNLGQGPELLIRYENEEAVDDSQLPKDRFSAERLKGVDSTLKIQPAELGDSAVYLCASSRSSAETQYFGPGTRLLVL.

The chain combines TRBV11-2 with TRBJ2-7; D may be TRBD1 (6 bases). This CDR3 is built from 14 residues. Germline lookup yields CDR1 SGHAT and CDR2 FQNNGV. Trimming shortened V by 5 bases and J by 3 bases, and 14 bases separated the two germline ends. CDR3 coding DNA: TGTGCCAGCAGCCGGACAGCGCCCGGCTACGAGCAGTACTTC. Its translation is CASSRTAPGYEQYF.

A few counts support this clonotype. The CDR3 loop is CASSESGYGYTF. As DNA, the CDR3 is TGTGCCAGCAGTGAGTCAGGCTATGGCTACACCTTC. This chain connects TRBV2 to TRBJ1-2; D not certain. The CDR3 totals 12 residues. Trimming removed 3 bases at V and 4 bases at J, with 6 bases between. Germline-derived CDR1 and CDR2 are SNHLY and FYNNEI.

CDR3 nucleotide sequence: TGTGCCAGCAGCTTAGACGGGATTAACTACAATGAGCAGTTCTTC. Its protein is CASSLDGINYNEQFF. The chain has TRBV7-2 and TRBJ2-1, with D perhaps matching TRBD2 (5 bases). V dropped 1 base and J dropped 3 bases, with 10 bases sitting between them. This CDR3 spans 15 amino acids. Germline V gene data show CDR1 as SGHTA and CDR2 as FQGNSA.